This paragraph reports one T cell receptor (beta chain). This clonotype was recorded at least ten times. No antigen is known for it. Nothing much larger sits one base from this clone, and base qualities are not available. The CDR3 sequence holds 13 residues, the cysteine and phenylalanine included. The DNA shown is the 39-base CDR3, in frame from base 1. V is pared back by 0 bases and J by 5 bases, with 9 bases lying between the germline termini. CDR1 SGHKS and CDR2 YYEKEE were looked up in the germline V gene (reference sequence). The data derive from a study of T-cell reconstitution after alpha-beta-depleted transplantation in children (dated by TCRdb to about 2016). Regarding the research as a whole: T-cell immune reconstitution after TCRalphabeta/CD19-depleted allogeneic hematopoietic cell transplantation in children was quantitatively tracked in the study by means of TCR repertoire profiling.

Libraries were made using PCR. The listed sequencing device is Illumina HiSeq 2500. To normalize quantification of the TCRbeta repertoire, the TCR libraries were built with molecular barcoding that relied on unique molecular identifiers. In TCRdb, the public reads were trimmed at Q25 with fastp and aligned with MiXCR, with productive beta chains retained. Under each unique CDR3 protein, matching rows form one entry showing the most common genes and DNA. The sample table shows around 600,000 distinct CDR3 sequences, and roughly 17% are seen once. The ten biggest clones cover around 0.96% of the sample.

This clonotype originated in a human donor who donated a stem cell graft to a child with acute myeloid leukemia. This receptor chain uses TRBV5-5 and TRBJ2-7; a tentative D match to TRBD1 spans 5 bases. The sequences come from PBMCs from the stem cell graft donor, collected from the stem cell graft. In nucleotide form, the sequence is TGTGCCAGCAGCTTGGAGAAGGGGAACGAGCAGTACTTC. It codes for CASSLEKGNEQYF.